The clone carrying this TCR beta chain was observed a single time. The antigen is undetermined. The data derive from a study of cytomegalovirus exposure and HLA in healthy donors. Clones were read by immunoSEQ multiplex PCR, and TCRdb kept only the in-frame ones, dropping some. The data show 57,000 or so clones, about 95% seen once. V was clipped by 1 base and J by 5 bases, with 5 bases between them. CDR1 is LNHNV, CDR2 YYDKDF, per germline (reference sequence). The length of the CDR3 is 12 residues. Whole-study results and caveats: Despite most TCR sequences being rare, some public TCRs occurred in many donors. As confirmed in vitro, a few CMV-associated chains were specific for CMV antigens.

This chain joins TRBV15 and TRBJ2-5; no clear D gene. The material sequenced was PBMCs. The source is a man aged 18 to 30 in good health and CMV-seronegative. CDR3 loop: CATSRVAETQYF. CDR3 coding DNA: TGTGCCACCAGCAGAGTAGCCGAGACCCAGTACTTC.